This T cell receptor (beta chain) was found in a study of identical twins. Study-level findings and limits: The authors drew conclusions from cross-sectional statistical analysis rather than following the same donors. While abundant cord blood beta clonotypes carried fewer insertions, memory repertoires showed no such pattern.

This CDR3 comprises 13 residues. Unique molecular identifiers were present on the cDNA, which also gained a universal primer site by template switching. TCRdb re-called the 5' RACE reads with MiXCR, one entry per CDR3 protein. This sample has approximately 1.8 million distinct CDR3 sequences, with less than 40% found just once. A note on this clonotype: Antigen: not known. At one end the junction does not follow the germline gene, possibly because of a read error.

This receptor was identified in a newborn girl in good health. Material for sequencing was cord blood. V is TRBV12-3 or TRBV12-4 and J is TRBJ2-7; TRBD2 might be the D (5 bases). The CDR3 DNA sequence: TGTGCCAGCAGTAACGGACTGTCCTACGAGCAGTGCTTC. Protein product: CASSNGLSYEQCF.